The T cell receptor beta chain described here comes from a study of regulatory T cells in long-lasting Graves disease. This clonotype was seen repeatedly, ten times or more. Its antigen is not known. Combining iRepertoire HTBI primers with Arm-PCR of CDR3 regions, the authors built TCR beta libraries. A single record per CDR3 protein comes from TCRdb applying MiXCR to the multiplex PCR reads. In the table there are about 660,000 distinct CDR3 sequences, about 30% of which are singletons. Sample time point: persistent/refractory GD, antithyroid drugs over 5 years with positive TRAb. RNA from PBMCs was the source of the TCR library. In Xi'an, China, an endocrinology department was the source of patients. Findings and caveats of the study: Persistent disease samples used TRBV28, TRBJ1-2 and TRBJ2-5 preferentially. Compared with new cases, persistent Graves' patients showed reduced TCR diversity.

Germline values: CDR1 MDHEN, CDR2 SYDVKM. Trimming cost V 1 base and J 6 bases; bases outside gene matches: 13. The CDR3 has 18 amino acids. Sequences were derived from peripheral blood mononuclear cells (PBMCs), sampled when the disease was refractory, from a patient treated with antithyroid drugs. The J gene is TRBJ1-4, the V gene TRBV28; 8 bases are a match to TRBD1. The receptor comes from a female donor with Graves disease. In nucleotides, the CDR3 is TGTGCCAGCAGTTTATCTCAAGACAGGGGCACTACCGATGAAAAACTGTTTTTT. Translation gives CASSLSQDRGTTDEKLFF.